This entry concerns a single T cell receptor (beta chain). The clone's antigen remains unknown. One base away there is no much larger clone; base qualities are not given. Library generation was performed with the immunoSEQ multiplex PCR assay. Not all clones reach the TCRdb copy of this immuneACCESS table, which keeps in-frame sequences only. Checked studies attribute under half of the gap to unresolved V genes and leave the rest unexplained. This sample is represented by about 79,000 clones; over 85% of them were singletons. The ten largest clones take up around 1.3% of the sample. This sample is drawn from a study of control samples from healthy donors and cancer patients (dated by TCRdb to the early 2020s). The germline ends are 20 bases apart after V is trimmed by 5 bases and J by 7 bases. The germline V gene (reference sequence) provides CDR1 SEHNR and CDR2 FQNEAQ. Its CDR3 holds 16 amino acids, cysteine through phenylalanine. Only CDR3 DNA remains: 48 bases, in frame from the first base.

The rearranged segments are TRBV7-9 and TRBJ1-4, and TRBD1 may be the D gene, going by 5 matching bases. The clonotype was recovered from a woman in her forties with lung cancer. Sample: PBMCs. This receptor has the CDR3 CASSRETDPGGEKLFF. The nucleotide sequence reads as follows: TGTGCCAGCAGCCGCGAGACTGACCCCGGGGGTGAAAAACTGTTTTTT.